This entry lists 12 T cell receptor beta chains sequenced from one sample in a study of blood T cell repertoires in COVID-19. Clones were sequenced by immunoSEQ multiplex PCR, and TCRdb holds only the in-frame ones, with some missing. This table has about 400,000 clones, nearly 90% appearing once. The specimen sequenced was PBMCs or T cells enriched from blood (not recorded which). Source of these receptors: a woman in her thirties or forties with acute COVID-19.

The CDR3 coding sequence is TGTGCCAGCTCACCTTCGGGGGAGGCGGGCTACACCTTC. Protein: CASSPSGEAGYTF. The chain carries TRBV18 and TRBJ1-2, with a possible D match to TRBD1 (5 bases). This CDR3 has 13 residues. The V gene's germline CDR1 is KGHSH and CDR2 LQKENI. Trimming removed 3 bases from V and 8 bases from J, with 13 bases in between.

A note on this clone: At one boundary the junction diverges from the germline segment, which might be a read error. The gene calls are TRBV19 and TRBJ1-2; D is ambiguous. CDR1 and CDR2 (germline): LNHDA, SQIVND (reference sequence). The CDR3 totals 8 residues. The CDR3 spells CAVEGGVF. In DNA, the CDR3 is TGTGCCGTTGAAGGAGGTGTCTTC.

The rearrangement links TRBV6-1 to TRBJ1-1; the D gene is possibly TRBD1 (6 bases). The CDR3 loop spans 17 amino acids. Germline V gene sequence: CDR1 MNHNS, CDR2 SASEGT. V was pared by 1 base and J by 1 base, with 16 bases between. CDR3 bases: TGTGCCAGCAGTGAAGGGACAGCAGCAGGGCCGAACACTGAAGCTTTCTTT. It translates to CASSEGTAAGPNTEAFF.

CDR3 DNA sequence: TGTGCCAGCAGTTTCGGGGGTGGCTACACCTTC. Its protein product is CASSFGGGYTF. This rearrangement joins TRBV12-3 or TRBV12-4 to TRBJ1-2, with D possibly being TRBD1 (5 bases). This CDR3 has 11 residues. Trimming shortened V by 3 bases and J by 7 bases, and 6 bases separated the two germline ends.

CDR3 sequence reads: CASSLLDRGHGYTF. For the CDR3, the DNA is TGCGCCAGCAGCTTGCTGGACAGGGGCCATGGCTACACCTTC. V and J are TRBV5-1 and TRBJ1-2, with TRBD1 matching over 9 bases. This CDR3 contains 14 residues. Germline V CDR1 and CDR2: SGHRS, YFSETQ. After removal of 1 base from V and 6 bases from J, the junction contained 4 bases not matched to a gene. Together with reference TRBV5-1 and TRBJ1-2, the CDR3 gives the full variable domain: KAGVTQTPRYLIKTRGQQVTLSCSPISGHRSVSWYQQTPGQGLQFLFEYFSETQRNKGNFPGRFSGRQFSNSRSEMNVSTLELGDSALYLCASSLLDRGHGYTFGSGTRLTVV.

The chain recombines TRBV27 with TRBJ2-7, with TRBD1 matching 8 bases. Germline CDR1 reads MNHEY; CDR2 reads SMNVEV (reference sequence). The CDR3 is made up of 15 amino acids. Trimming removed 6 bases from V and 1 base from J; junction bases left unmatched: 8. CDR3 region: CASRLGQGFSYEQYF. In DNA, the CDR3 is TGTGCCAGCAGACTAGGACAGGGATTTTCCTACGAGCAGTACTTC.

V is TRBV2 and J is TRBJ1-1, with 9 nucleotides matching TRBD1. Unmatched junction bases numbered 5, after V lost 8 bases and J lost 4 bases. The CDR3 is made up of 13 amino acids. Germline CDR1 is SNHLY and CDR2 is FYNNEI. The chain's CDR3 is CASGGQGVTEAFF. In nucleotides, the CDR3 is TGTGCCAGCGGGGGACAGGGAGTCACTGAAGCTTTCTTT.

In its sample, this clone was seen a few times. Other DNA sequences in this specimen translate into the identical CDR3. The J gene is TRBJ2-1, the V gene TRBV19; 10 bases match TRBD2. The CDR3 runs 15 residues. The trim removed 6 bases at V and 4 bases at J, leaving 6 bases unmatched. The germline V gene encodes CDR1 LNHDA and CDR2 SQIVND (reference sequence). The CDR3 DNA sequence: TGTGCCAGTAGGACTAGCGGGCCCTCATACAATGAGCAGTTCTTC. This translates into CASRTSGPSYNEQFF. Full variable domain (remainder filled in from reference TRBV19 and TRBJ2-1): DGGITQSPKYLFRKEGQNVTLSCEQNLNHDAMYWYRQDPGQGLRLIYYSQIVNDFQKGDIAEGYSVSREKKESFPLTVTSAQKNPTAFYLCASRTSGPSYNEQFFGPGTRLTVL.

V usage is TRBV5-1 and J usage is TRBJ1-4; 7 bases match TRBD1. Unmatched junction bases numbered 6, after V lost 1 base and J lost 3 bases. The germline V gene encodes CDR1 SGHRS and CDR2 YFSETQ. The CDR3 sequence is 16 residues long. This CDR3 reads CASSLNSRGSNEKLFF. DNA of the CDR3: TGCGCCAGCAGCTTGAATAGCAGGGGGTCTAATGAAAAACTGTTTTTT.

This chain joins TRBV4-1 and TRBJ2-7; 8 bases agree with TRBD1. Germline trimming cut 3 bases from V and 4 bases from J; bases unmatched to any gene: 8. This CDR3 is built from 15 residues. Germline values: CDR1 MGHRA, CDR2 YSYEKL. This CDR3 is CASSHLQGAGYEQYF. The CDR3 nucleotides are TGCGCCAGCAGCCATCTCCAGGGGGCAGGATACGAGCAGTACTTC.

This sequence joins TRBV18 and TRBJ2-2; D not resolved. This CDR3 is built from 13 residues. The V end was cut by 2 bases, the J end by 6 bases, with 7 bases between. CDR1 is KGHSH and CDR2 is LQKENI in the germline V gene. The CDR3 nucleotides read TGTGCCAGCTCACCAGCGGTAGCCGGGGAGCTGTTTTTT. As protein: CASSPAVAGELFF.

This sequence joins TRBV7-9 and TRBJ1-1; 9 bases are shared with TRBD1. Germline assignment: CDR1 SEHNR and CDR2 FQNEAQ (reference sequence). The CDR3 loop spans 14 amino acids. Unmatched junction bases numbered 6, after V lost 5 bases and J lost 5 bases. CDR3 sequence reads: CASSPGQGWTEAFF. CDR3 DNA sequence: TGTGCCAGCAGCCCCGGACAGGGGTGGACTGAAGCTTTCTTT.